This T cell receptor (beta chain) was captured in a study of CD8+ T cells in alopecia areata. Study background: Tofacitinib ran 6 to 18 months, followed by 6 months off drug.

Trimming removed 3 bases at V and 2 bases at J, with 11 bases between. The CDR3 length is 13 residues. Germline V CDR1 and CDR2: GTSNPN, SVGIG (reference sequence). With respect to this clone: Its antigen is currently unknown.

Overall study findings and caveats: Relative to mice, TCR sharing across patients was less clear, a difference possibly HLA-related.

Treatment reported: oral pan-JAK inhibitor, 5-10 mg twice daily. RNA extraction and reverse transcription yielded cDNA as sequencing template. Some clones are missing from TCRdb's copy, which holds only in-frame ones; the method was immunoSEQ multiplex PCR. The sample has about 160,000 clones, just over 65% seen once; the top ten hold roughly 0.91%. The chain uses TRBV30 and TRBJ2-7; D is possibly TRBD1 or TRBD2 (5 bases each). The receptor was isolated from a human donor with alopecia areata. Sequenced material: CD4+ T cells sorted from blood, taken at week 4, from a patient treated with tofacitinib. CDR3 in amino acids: CAWRQVGPYEQYF. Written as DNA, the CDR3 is TGTGCCTGGAGGCAAGTGGGACCCTACGAGCAGTACTTC.